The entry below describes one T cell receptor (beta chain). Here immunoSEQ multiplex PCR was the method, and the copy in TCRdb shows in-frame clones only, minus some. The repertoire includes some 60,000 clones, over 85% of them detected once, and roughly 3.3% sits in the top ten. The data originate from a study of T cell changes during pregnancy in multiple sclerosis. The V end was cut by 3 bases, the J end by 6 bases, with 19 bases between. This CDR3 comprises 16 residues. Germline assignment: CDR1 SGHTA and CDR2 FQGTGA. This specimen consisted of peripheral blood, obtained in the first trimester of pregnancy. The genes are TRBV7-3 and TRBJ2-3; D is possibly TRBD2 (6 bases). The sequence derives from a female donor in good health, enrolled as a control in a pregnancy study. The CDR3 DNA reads TGTGCCAGCAGCTTTTTCAGCGGGCCCATGAAGGATACGCAGTATTTT. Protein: CASSFFSGPMKDTQYF.